This is a list of T cell receptor beta chains from one sample in a study of T-cell memory formation after mild COVID-19. MiXCR, run by TCRdb on the 5' RACE reads, gives a single entry per CDR3 protein. This table holds approximately 580,000 distinct CDR3 sequences, about a fifth found once. The sample comprised PBMCs or a T cell subset sorted from them (not recorded which). The source of these receptors is an adult woman who had mild COVID-19 (a few samples of this study predate the infection). Cell type and time point are not known. Each CDR3 is given with its conserved first and last residue. D genes are given only for firm matches. A row's size may be missing; if present it is once, few, many or a size class.

len	v_gene	abundance	d_gene	j_gene	CDR3aa	CDR3nt
15	TRBV12-3/TRBV12-4	many	NA	TRBJ1-3	CASTAEVGTGNTIYF	TGTGCCAGCACCGCTGAAGTGGGGACGGGAAACACCATATATTTT
15	TRBV24-1	few	NA	TRBJ2-7	CATSEKGRKIHEQYF	TGTGCCACCAGTGAAAAGGGCAGGAAAATCCACGAGCAGTACTTC
14	TRBV28	NA	NA	TRBJ2-7	CASTAPGGTYEQYF	TGTGCCAGTACCGCACCTGGGGGGACCTACGAGCAGTACTTC
15	TRBV6-2/TRBV6-3	NA	NA	TRBJ1-4	CASSSREVTNEKLFF	TGTGCCAGCAGCTCACGGGAGGTTACTAATGAAAAACTGTTTTTT
17	TRBV14	NA	NA	TRBJ2-7	CASSQADGNFIAAAQYF	TGTGCCAGCAGCCAAGCTGATGGGAACTTTATTGCGGCCGCCCAGTACTTC
12	TRBV12-3/TRBV12-4	NA	NA	TRBJ1-2	CASTQDWAGYTF	TGTGCCAGCACCCAGGACTGGGCGGGCTACACCTTC
19	TRBV4-3	few	TRBD2	TRBJ2-1	CASSPWPPRAGGTRDEQFF	TGCGCCAGCAGCCCATGGCCGCCCCGAGCGGGAGGTACCCGGGATGAGCAGTTCTTC
15	TRBV4-3	few	NA	TRBJ2-2	CASSQDAGVTGELFF	TGCGCCAGCAGCCAAGATGCAGGGGTCACCGGGGAGCTGTTTTTT
14	TRBV7-9	NA	NA	TRBJ1-6	CASSLRSGNSPLHF	TGTGCCAGCAGCTTACGTTCGGGTAATTCACCCCTCCACTTT
15	TRBV7-6	many	NA	TRBJ2-1	CASSLTRPPTVHQFF	TGTGCCAGCAGCTTAACCCGACCCCCCACAGTTCACCAGTTCTTC
13	TRBV29-1	NA	NA	TRBJ2-7	CSVLSASTYEQYF	TGCAGCGTTCTCTCCGCCTCCACCTACGAGCAGTACTTC
13	TRBV12-5	once	NA	TRBJ1-1	CASGPDVNTEAFF	TGTGCTAGTGGTCCCGATGTGAACACTGAAGCTTTCTTT
19	TRBV7-9	NA	TRBD2	TRBJ2-1	CASSLKTSGQLSSYNEQFF	TGTGCCAGCAGCTTAAAGACTAGCGGACAGCTCAGCTCCTACAATGAGCAGTTCTTC
15	TRBV7-2	NA	NA	TRBJ2-5	CASSPPGAGLETQYF	TGTGCCAGCAGCCCACCTGGGGCGGGGTTGGAGACCCAGTACTTC
15	TRBV2	few	NA	TRBJ1-1	CASASEGLMNTEAFF	TGTGCCAGCGCTTCGGAGGGCCTCATGAACACTGAAGCTTTCTTT
14	TRBV7-8	once	TRBD1	TRBJ2-4	CASSLANRGRRQYF	TGTGCCAGCAGCTTAGCCAACAGGGGGAGGCGTCAGTACTTC
13	TRBV5-1	NA	NA	TRBJ2-5	CASSLPTQETQYF	TGCGCCAGCAGCTTACCGACCCAAGAGACCCAGTACTTC
15	TRBV6-2/TRBV6-3	once	NA	TRBJ1-2	CASSRAVTLAYGYTF	TGTGCCAGCAGTCGAGCCGTGACACTCGCCTATGGCTACACCTTC
13	TRBV7-9	NA	NA	TRBJ1-3	CPSSLSSGNTIYF	TGTCCCAGCAGCTTGTCCTCTGGAAACACCATATATTTT
13	TRBV20-1	few	NA	TRBJ1-1	CSALKSGDTEAFF	TGCAGTGCTTTAAAATCGGGGGACACTGAAGCTTTCTTT
14	TRBV29-1	NA	TRBD2	TRBJ2-1	CSAGTSGGVVEQFF	TGCAGCGCCGGGACTAGCGGGGGGGTGGTTGAGCAGTTCTTC
15	TRBV5-5	few	TRBD1	TRBJ2-2	CASSWTGALAGELFF	TGTGCCAGCAGCTGGACAGGTGCACTAGCCGGGGAGCTGTTTTTT
15	TRBV12-3/TRBV12-4	few	NA	TRBJ2-3	CASSLRGFSADTQYF	TGTGCCAGCAGTTTACGCGGTTTTTCAGCAGATACGCAGTATTTT
13	TRBV20-1	NA	NA	TRBJ1-1	CSGGAAANTEAFF	TGCAGTGGAGGGGCCGCGGCTAACACTGAAGCTTTCTTT
13	TRBV24-1	NA	TRBD1	TRBJ2-7	CATGRQGTNEQYF	TGTGCCACCGGGCGACAGGGAACGAACGAGCAGTACTTC
14	TRBV7-2	few	TRBD2	TRBJ2-3	CASTLAGGSDTQYF	TGTGCCAGCACCCTAGCGGGAGGTTCAGATACGCAGTATTTT
15	TRBV20-1	few	NA	TRBJ2-1	CSARDTLLSYNEQFF	TGCAGTGCTAGAGATACGCTCCTCTCCTACAATGAGCAGTTCTTC
15	TRBV2	NA	TRBD2	TRBJ2-1	CASTTSGVSYNEQFF	TGTGCCAGCACGACTAGCGGGGTCTCCTACAATGAGCAGTTCTTC
15	TRBV6-1	NA	NA	TRBJ2-7	CASSGVGGGSYEQYF	TGTGCCAGCAGTGGGGTCGGCGGAGGCTCCTACGAGCAGTACTTC
16	TRBV2	NA	NA	TRBJ1-1	CASTTDGGTLNTEAFF	TGTGCCAGCACCACGGACGGAGGGACTTTGAACACTGAAGCTTTCTTT
15	TRBV6-9	NA	TRBD1	TRBJ1-1	CASSGRGLGRTEAFF	TGTGCCAGCAGTGGGAGGGGGCTGGGGCGGACTGAAGCTTTCTTT
14	TRBV27	few	TRBD2	TRBJ2-4	CASSTGRGGNIQYF	TGTGCCAGCAGCACCGGGCGGGGGGGAAACATTCAGTACTTC
15	TRBV6-5	few	NA	TRBJ2-7	CASSYVRRGRSEQYF	TGTGCCAGCAGTTACGTGAGGCGGGGGCGAAGCGAGCAGTACTTC
14	TRBV5-1	few	NA	TRBJ2-2	CASSGGRNTGELFF	TGCGCCAGCAGCGGCGGACGGAACACCGGGGAGCTGTTTTTT
14	TRBV7-9	few	NA	TRBJ2-7	CASSFPGPMDEQYF	TGTGCCAGCAGCTTCCCGGGGCCCATGGACGAGCAGTACTTC
14	TRBV5-1	NA	NA	TRBJ1-4	CASSLQGLNEKLFF	TGCGCCAGCAGCTTGCAGGGCCTTAATGAAAAACTGTTTTTT
14	TRBV5-4	NA	NA	TRBJ2-1	CASSPRREFNEQFF	TGTGCCAGCAGCCCTCGGAGGGAGTTCAATGAGCAGTTCTTC
15	TRBV2	NA	NA	TRBJ2-5	CASSVAGAQGETQYF	TGTGCCAGCAGTGTAGCAGGCGCGCAAGGGGAGACCCAGTACTTC
13	TRBV6-5	NA	TRBD1	TRBJ1-2	CASSRDRVYGYTF	TGTGCCAGCAGTCGGGACAGGGTCTATGGCTACACCTTC
18	TRBV28	few	TRBD1	TRBJ2-2	CASSLSSGQGFGVGELFF	TGTGCCAGCAGTTTATCCTCGGGACAGGGGTTTGGTGTCGGGGAGCTGTTTTTT
18	TRBV19	NA	TRBD1	TRBJ1-1	CASSIIGRTGQFYTEAFF	TGTGCCAGTAGTATAATTGGGCGGACAGGTCAATTTTACACTGAAGCTTTCTTT
17	TRBV11-3	many	NA	TRBJ2-3	CASSPGDLSLGTDTQYF	TGTGCCAGCAGCCCCGGTGACTTATCGCTTGGGACAGATACGCAGTATTTT
14	TRBV12-3/TRBV12-4	NA	TRBD1	TRBJ2-5	CASSSWTGGETQYF	TGTGCCAGCAGTTCCTGGACAGGGGGGGAGACCCAGTACTTC
13	TRBV28	many	TRBD1	TRBJ2-2	CACGQGRTGELFF	TGTGCCTGTGGACAGGGTCGCACCGGGGAGCTGTTTTTT
12	TRBV29-1	NA	NA	TRBJ1-5	CSSDGSNQPQHF	TGCAGCTCCGATGGAAGCAATCAGCCCCAGCATTTT
13	TRBV5-1	NA	NA	TRBJ2-7	CASSLVDGFEQYF	TGCGCCAGCAGCTTGGTAGATGGGTTCGAGCAGTACTTC
17	TRBV20-1	few	TRBD1	TRBJ2-2	CSARVSGQGAITGELFF	TGCAGTGCTAGAGTCTCCGGACAGGGGGCTATCACCGGGGAGCTGTTTTTT
13	TRBV20-1	NA	TRBD2	TRBJ2-5	CSAWTSGDGTQYF	TGCAGTGCGTGGACTAGCGGGGATGGGACCCAGTACTTC
16	TRBV2	few	NA	TRBJ2-6	CASSDRALSGANVLTF	TGTGCCAGCAGTGACAGGGCCCTCTCTGGGGCCAACGTCCTGACTTTC
14	TRBV20-1	few	NA	TRBJ2-5	CSARAQAYQETQYF	TGCAGTGCTAGAGCACAAGCGTACCAAGAGACCCAGTACTTC
15	TRBV4-1	NA	TRBD1	TRBJ2-5	CASSLGGQGQETQYF	TGCGCCAGCAGCCTTGGAGGACAGGGGCAAGAGACCCAGTACTTC
13	TRBV2	few	NA	TRBJ2-5	CASSEKFWETQYF	TGTGCCAGCAGTGAAAAATTTTGGGAGACCCAGTACTTC
14	TRBV29-1	NA	TRBD1	TRBJ1-2	CSVSTDRGGYGYTF	TGCAGCGTATCAACGGACAGGGGTGGCTATGGCTACACCTTC
15	TRBV6-2/TRBV6-3	NA	NA	TRBJ1-5	CASSRILGSNQPQHF	TGTGCCAGCAGTCGGATCTTGGGGAGCAATCAGCCCCAGCATTTT
17	TRBV7-9	NA	TRBD1	TRBJ1-2	CASSPSQNRGIDYGYTF	TGTGCCAGCAGCCCCTCTCAGAACAGGGGAATAGACTATGGCTACACCTTC
15	TRBV27	NA	NA	TRBJ2-1	CASSFGFPSYNEQFF	TGTGCCAGCAGTTTCGGGTTCCCCTCCTACAATGAGCAGTTCTTC
14	TRBV29-1	NA	NA	TRBJ1-5	CSVLNTTGNQPQHF	TGCAGCGTCTTAAATACGACAGGCAATCAGCCCCAGCATTTT